What follows are 19 T cell receptor beta chains derived from one specimen sequenced in a study of blood T cells in healthy people across ages. Next came a second PCR, run for roughly 6 to 11 cycles, which used a sample-barcoded 5' primer along with a J-beta primer mix. A single record per CDR3 protein comes from TCRdb applying MiXCR to the 5' RACE reads. The table includes just over 800,000 distinct CDR3 sequences, around 62% detected once. The sequenced material came from blood. The receptors shown here come from a man in his thirties or forties in good health.

V and J are TRBV27 and TRBJ1-2; 9 bases line up with TRBD1. V shed 5 bases and J 6 bases; nucleotides not matched to a gene: 7. Germline assignment: CDR1 MNHEY and CDR2 SMNVEV (reference sequence). The CDR3 is made up of 14 amino acids. The CDR3, as DNA: TGTGCCAGCAGTCCGGGGACAGGGAGTCATGGCTACACCTTC. It specifies CASSPGTGSHGYTF.

The chain is built from TRBV13 and TRBJ2-1, with D maybe TRBD2 (6 bases). The CDR3 is made up of 17 amino acids. V lost 1 base to trimming and J lost 3 bases, with 16 bases between them. Per the germline V gene, CDR1 is PRHDT and CDR2 is FYEKMQ (reference sequence). DNA of the CDR3: TGTGCCAGCAGCTTAGTTCAGGAGGGCTTAAGCTACAATGAGCAGTTCTTC. This gives the protein CASSLVQEGLSYNEQFF.

CDR3 in amino acids: CASKGVETQYF. The CDR3 nucleotides are TGTGCCAGCAAGGGGGTGGAGACCCAGTACTTC. V is TRBV28 and J is TRBJ2-7; the D gene is possibly TRBD1 (6 bases). The DNA end favors TRBJ2-5, so the J call may be wrong. This CDR3 has 11 residues. Germline V CDR1 and CDR2: MDHEN, SYDVKM.

The chain joins TRBV10-3 to TRBJ2-1; 8 positions match TRBD1. Per the germline V gene, CDR1 is ENHRY and CDR2 is SYGVKD. The CDR3 is 13 residues long. The V segment lost 7 bases and the J segment 4 bases; nucleotides outside the gene matches: 3. The CDR3 region is CAIKGQEYNEQFF. CDR3 coding DNA: TGTGCCATCAAGGGACAGGAGTACAATGAGCAGTTCTTC.

V is TRBV30 and J is TRBJ2-5, with D perhaps TRBD1 (6 bases). Matching the DNA end better, TRBJ2-7 makes the J call doubtful. Germline V gives CDR1 GTSNPN, CDR2 SVGIG (reference sequence). CDR3 size: 12 residues. The DNA for the CDR3 is TGTGCCTCTACTAAGGGGGTGTCCGAGCAGTACTTC. This sequence encodes CASTKGVSEQYF.

The sample holds a few counts of this clonotype. The chain couples TRBV5-1 to TRBJ2-1; D may match TRBD1 or TRBD2 (5 bases each). The CDR3 runs 14 residues. V was cut by 1 base and J by 7 bases, with 12 bases left in between. CDR1 is SGHRS, CDR2 YFSETQ, per germline. CDR3 residues: CASSLFGTENEQFF. The CDR3 DNA follows: TGCGCCAGCAGCTTGTTCGGGACCGAGAATGAGCAGTTCTTC.

This clonotype was counted many times. The chain recombines TRBV15 with TRBJ2-3, with no clear D. The CDR3 sequence is 12 residues long. V shed 1 base and J shed 5 bases, with 4 bases lying between them. Germline CDR1 and CDR2: LNHNV and YYDKDF (reference sequence). The CDR3 spells CATSRGQDTQYF. The CDR3 DNA reads as TGTGCCACCAGCAGAGGTCAAGATACGCAGTATTTT.

The chain employs TRBV20-1 and TRBJ2-7; D unclear. CDR3 length: 13 amino acids. The germline V and J ends were trimmed by 0 bases and 6 bases, with 12 bases remaining between them. The V gene's germline CDR1 is DFQATT and CDR2 SNEGSKA (reference sequence). CDR3 region: CSARDVGLGEQYF. The CDR3 DNA follows: TGCAGTGCTAGAGATGTAGGCCTCGGCGAGCAGTACTTC.

The chain has TRBV27 and TRBJ1-2; D is ambiguous. With 2 bases removed from V and 2 bases from J, the gap between germline ends came to 6 bases. CDR1 is MNHEY and CDR2 is SMNVEV in the germline V gene (reference sequence). This CDR3 is 13 amino acids long. This CDR3 is CASSLTRNYGYTF. DNA for the CDR3: TGTGCCAGCAGTTTAACCAGGAACTATGGCTACACCTTC.

The chain uses TRBV20-1 and TRBJ2-5; D gene uncertain. The DNA matches TRBJ2-7 better at its end, which makes the J call doubtful. The CDR3 length is 13 residues. Per germline, CDR1 DFQATT and CDR2 SNEGSKA (reference sequence). Here the CDR3 DNA reads TGCAGTGCTTTAGACACTCTCTCCTACGAGCAGTACTTC. This codes for CSALDTLSYEQYF.

This chain links TRBV29-1 with TRBJ1-1; D call uncertain. In germline, CDR1 is SQVTM, CDR2 ANQGSEA. Trimming removed 3 bases from V and 0 bases from J, with 11 bases in between. This CDR3 has 14 amino acids. The CDR3 nucleotides read TGCAGCGTTGATCGTGGCGGAATGAACACTGAAGCTTTCTTT. It yields the protein CSVDRGGMNTEAFF. Combining the CDR3 with reference TRBV29-1 and TRBJ1-1 gives the whole variable domain SAVISQKPSRDICQRGTSLTIQCQVDSQVTMMFWYRQQPGQSLTLIATANQGSEATYESGFVIDKFPISRPNLTFSTLTVSNMSPEDSSIYLCSVDRGGMNTEAFFGQGTRLTVV.

The chain links TRBV6-5 to TRBJ2-1; 9 positions agree with TRBD2. The V segment lost 8 bases and the J segment 8 bases; nucleotides outside the gene matches: 7. CDR3 length equals 13 residues. Per germline, CDR1 MNHEY and CDR2 SVGAGI. This chain's CDR3 is CASGSGGFDEQFF. The CDR3 DNA is TGTGCCAGCGGTAGCGGGGGATTCGATGAGCAGTTCTTC.

The chain is built from TRBV5-1 and TRBJ2-7, with a weak D call TRBD1 (5 bases). Trimming removed 1 base at V and 4 bases at J, with 12 bases between. This CDR3 has 14 residues. Germline lookup yields CDR1 SGHRS and CDR2 YFSETQ. The CDR3 loop is CASSLSGPFYEQYF. The CDR3 region has the DNA TGCGCCAGCAGCTTGTCAGGGCCCTTTTACGAGCAGTACTTC.

The chain employs TRBV5-5 and TRBJ2-4; 9 bases align to TRBD1. The end of the DNA aligns better with TRBJ2-7, so the J call may be wrong. Germline V gene lookup returns CDR1 SGHKS and CDR2 YYEKEE (reference sequence). The CDR3 is made up of 15 amino acids. CDR3 region: CASSRAGQGTYEQYF. CDR3 nucleotide sequence: TGTGCCAGCAGCCGGGCGGGACAGGGAACCTACGAGCAGTACTTC.

The rearrangement links TRBV20-1 to TRBJ2-1; 12 nucleotides align to TRBD2. Per the germline V gene, CDR1 is DFQATT and CDR2 is SNEGSKA (reference sequence). This CDR3 region has 15 residues. The V segment lost 6 bases and the J segment 7 bases; nucleotides outside the gene matches: 10. CDR3 amino acids: CSAPTSGGFGNEQFF. In DNA, the CDR3 is TGCAGTGCACCGACTAGCGGGGGCTTTGGGAATGAGCAGTTCTTC.

The rearrangement joins TRBV12-3 or TRBV12-4 to TRBJ2-1; D is perhaps TRBD1 or TRBD2 (5 bases each). V was shortened by 5 bases and J by 0 bases, with 11 bases between the two germline ends. This CDR3 contains 15 residues. The CDR3 DNA reads TGTGCCAGCAGTACGGGACCTAGCTCCTACAATGAGCAGTTCTTC. This gives the protein CASSTGPSSYNEQFF.

The sample holds a few counts of this clonotype. This chain links TRBV7-3 with TRBJ1-6, with a possible D match to TRBD1 (5 bases). CDR3 size: 13 residues. Per germline, CDR1 SGHTA and CDR2 FQGTGA. V dropped 5 bases and J dropped 6 bases, with 8 bases sitting between them. CDR3 region: CASSRGTNSPLHF. The CDR3 DNA reads as TGTGCCAGCAGCAGGGGTACTAATTCACCCCTCCACTTT. The full variable domain, rest sourced from reference TRBV7-3 and TRBJ1-6, is GAGVSQTPSNKVTEKGKYVELRCDPISGHTALYWYRQSLGQGPEFLIYFQGTGAADDSGLPNDRFFAVRPEGSVSTLKIQRTERGDSAVYLCASSRGTNSPLHFGNGTRLTVT.

The chain combines TRBV20-1 with TRBJ2-5, with 7 positions matching TRBD1. V dropped 4 bases and J dropped 5; count of bases not matched to a gene: 4. CDR1 and CDR2 (germline): DFQATT, SNEGSKA (reference sequence). The CDR3 totals 12 residues. Here the CDR3 DNA reads TGCAGTGCTAATAGGGGGCGGGAGACCCAGTACTTC. Residues: CSANRGRETQYF.

This clonotype was detected only a few times. The chain joins TRBV6-2 or TRBV6-3 to TRBJ2-6; D not certain. Germline-derived CDR1 and CDR2 are MNHEY and SVGEGT. The CDR3 extends over 15 amino acids. Trimming left V 7 bases short and J 0 bases short, with 10 bases between. The CDR3 DNA is TGTGCCAGCACCCATAGAGCCTCTGGGGCCAACGTCCTGACTTTC. This translates into CASTHRASGANVLTF.